What follows describes a single T cell receptor beta chain. Its antigen is unknown. The sample originates from a study of identical twins. Study-wide results and caveats: Clonotypes of the beta chain that were abundant in cord blood carried fewer insertions (memory repertoires showed none). An excess of low generation probability was shown by twin-shared out-of-frame alpha sequences.

The CDR3 loop spans 15 amino acids. Per germline, CDR1 SQVTM and CDR2 ANQGSEA. V gave up 5 bases and J gave up 1 base; unmatched junction bases: 5. TCRdb independently ran MiXCR on the 5' RACE reads; one entry per CDR3 protein. This sample has about 720,000 distinct CDR3 sequences, with 15% to 20% found just once. The data also belong to a second study, concerning T cells expressing NK-cell markers.

The specimen sequenced was PBMCs. The sequence came from a woman between 18 and 29 years old in good health. The rearrangement uses TRBV29-1 and TRBJ2-6; 7 bases line up with TRBD1. The CDR3 nucleotides read TGCAGCGTTAGACAGGGAAGTTCTGGGGCCAACGTCCTGACTTTC. Protein sequence: CSVRQGSSGANVLTF.